This TCR beta chain was identified in a study of identical twins. Overall study results and limits: For cord blood, abundant beta clonotypes had fewer insertions, unlike memory repertoires, which showed none. These conclusions were based on statistical analysis (cross-sectional, not following the same donors). Out-of-frame alpha sequences shared by twins were enriched for low generation probability.

A remark on this clonotype: The antigen is undetermined.

The CDR3 is 16 residues long. CDR1 and CDR2 from the germline V gene are KGHDR and SFDVKD. The ends were cut back, 2 bases at V and 4 bases at J, with 14 bases in the middle. Template switching introduced a universal primer site, and the cDNA bore unique molecular identifiers. TCRdb fed the 5' RACE reads into MiXCR, producing one record per CDR3 protein. The table lists under 1 million distinct CDR3 sequences, approximately 13% of them singletons. This sample was also put to use in a study of yellow fever vaccine responses in identical twins.

This receptor was taken from a woman aged 18-29 years in good health. The sequencing sample was made of PBMCs. V is TRBV24-1 and J is TRBJ1-5, with D uncertain. In DNA, the CDR3 is TGTGCCACCAGTGATTCGAACAGCCCTCTAAATCAGCCCCAGCATTTT. Residues: CATSDSNSPLNQPQHF.